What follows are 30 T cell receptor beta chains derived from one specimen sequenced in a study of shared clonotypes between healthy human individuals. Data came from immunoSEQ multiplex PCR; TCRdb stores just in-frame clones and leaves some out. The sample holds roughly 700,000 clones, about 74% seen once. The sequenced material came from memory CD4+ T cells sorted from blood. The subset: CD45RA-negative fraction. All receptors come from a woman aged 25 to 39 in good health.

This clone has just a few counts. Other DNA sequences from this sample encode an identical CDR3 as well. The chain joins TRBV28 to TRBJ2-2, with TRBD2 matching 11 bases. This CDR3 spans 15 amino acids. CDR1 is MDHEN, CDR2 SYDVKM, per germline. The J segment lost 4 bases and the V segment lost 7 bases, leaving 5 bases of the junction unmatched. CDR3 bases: TGTGCCAGCACCCCGGGACTAGCGGTCACCGGGGAGCTGTTTTTT. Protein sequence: CASTPGLAVTGELFF.

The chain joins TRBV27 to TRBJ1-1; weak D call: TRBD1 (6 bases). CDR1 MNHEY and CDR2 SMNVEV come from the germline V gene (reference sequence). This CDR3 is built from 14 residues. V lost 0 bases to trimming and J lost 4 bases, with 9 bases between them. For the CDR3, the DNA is TGTGCCAGCAGTTTATCGGACAGTACCACTGAAGCTTTCTTT. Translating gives CASSLSDSTTEAFF.

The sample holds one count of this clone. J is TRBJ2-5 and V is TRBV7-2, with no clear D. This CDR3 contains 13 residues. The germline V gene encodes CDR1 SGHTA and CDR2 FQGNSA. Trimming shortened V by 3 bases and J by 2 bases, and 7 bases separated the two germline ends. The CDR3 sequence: CASSFPPQETQYF. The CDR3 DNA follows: TGTGCCAGCAGCTTCCCCCCACAAGAGACCCAGTACTTC.

CDR3 loop: CASSLDLAGVANNEQFF. Written as DNA, the CDR3 is TGTGCCAGCAGTTTAGATCTAGCGGGAGTGGCCAACAATGAGCAGTTCTTC. The chain carries TRBV27 and TRBJ2-1; 10 nucleotides agree with TRBD2. V was clipped by 2 bases and J by 5 bases; unmatched bases: 9. The CDR3 runs to 17 residues. Germline CDR1 and CDR2: MNHEY and SMNVEV (reference sequence).

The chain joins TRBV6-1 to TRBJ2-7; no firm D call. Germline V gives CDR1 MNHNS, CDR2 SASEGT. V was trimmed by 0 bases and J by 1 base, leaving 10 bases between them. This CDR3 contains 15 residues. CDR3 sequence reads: CASSEAQEGSYEQYF. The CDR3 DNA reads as TGTGCCAGCAGTGAAGCCCAGGAAGGATCCTACGAGCAGTACTTC.

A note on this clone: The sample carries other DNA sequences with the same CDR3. CDR3 residues: CASSDTSGPYNEQFF. The CDR3 DNA sequence: TGCGCCAGCAGTGACACTAGCGGGCCATACAATGAGCAGTTCTTC. The rearrangement joins TRBV10-1 to TRBJ2-1; 9 bases match TRBD2. Germline trimming cut 3 bases from V and 4 bases from J; bases unmatched to any gene: 4. In germline, CDR1 is WNHNN, CDR2 SYGVQD (reference sequence). This CDR3 has 15 residues.

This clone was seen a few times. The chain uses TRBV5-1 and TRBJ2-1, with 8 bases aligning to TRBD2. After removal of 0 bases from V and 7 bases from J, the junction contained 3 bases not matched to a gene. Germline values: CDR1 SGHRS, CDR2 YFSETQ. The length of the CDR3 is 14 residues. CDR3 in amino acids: CASSLVTSGNEQFF. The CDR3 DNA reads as TGCGCCAGCAGCTTGGTTACTAGCGGAAATGAGCAGTTCTTC.

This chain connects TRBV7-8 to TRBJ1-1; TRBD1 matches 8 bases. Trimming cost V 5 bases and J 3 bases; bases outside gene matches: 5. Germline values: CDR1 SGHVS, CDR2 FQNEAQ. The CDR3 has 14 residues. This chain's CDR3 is CASSPNRGDTEAFF. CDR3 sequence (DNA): TGTGCCAGCAGCCCCAACAGGGGGGACACTGAAGCTTTCTTT.

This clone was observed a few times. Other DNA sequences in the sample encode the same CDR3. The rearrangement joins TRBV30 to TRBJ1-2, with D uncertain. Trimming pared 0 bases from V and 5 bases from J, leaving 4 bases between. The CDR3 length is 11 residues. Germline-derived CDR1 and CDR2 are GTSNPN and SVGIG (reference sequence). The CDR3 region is CAWSVAYGYTF. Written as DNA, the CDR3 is TGTGCCTGGAGTGTGGCTTATGGCTACACCTTC.

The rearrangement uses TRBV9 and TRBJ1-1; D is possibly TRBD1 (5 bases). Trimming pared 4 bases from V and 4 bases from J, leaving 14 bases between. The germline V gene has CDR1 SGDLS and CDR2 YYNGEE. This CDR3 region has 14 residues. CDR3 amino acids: CASSIGGFGTEAFF. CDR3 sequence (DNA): TGTGCCAGCAGCATCGGGGGTTTCGGCACTGAAGCTTTCTTT.

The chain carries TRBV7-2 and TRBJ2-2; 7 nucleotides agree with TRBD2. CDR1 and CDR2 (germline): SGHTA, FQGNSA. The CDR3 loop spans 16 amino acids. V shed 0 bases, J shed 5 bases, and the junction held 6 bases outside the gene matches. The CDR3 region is CASSLAVTSKTGELFF. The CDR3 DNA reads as TGTGCCAGCAGCTTAGCGGTGACTAGCAAGACCGGGGAGCTGTTTTTT.

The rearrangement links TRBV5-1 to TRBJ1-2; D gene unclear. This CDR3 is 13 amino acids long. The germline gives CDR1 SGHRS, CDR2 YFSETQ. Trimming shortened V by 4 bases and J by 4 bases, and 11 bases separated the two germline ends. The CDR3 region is CASSPLDPYGYTF. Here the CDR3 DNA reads TGCGCCAGCAGCCCCCTTGACCCCTATGGCTACACCTTC.

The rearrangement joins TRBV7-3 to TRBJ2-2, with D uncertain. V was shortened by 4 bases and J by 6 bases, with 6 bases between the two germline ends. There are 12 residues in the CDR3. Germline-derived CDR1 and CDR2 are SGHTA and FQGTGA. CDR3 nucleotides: TGTGCCAGCAGCTCCCCGGCCGGGGAGCTGTTTTTT. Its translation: CASSSPAGELFF.

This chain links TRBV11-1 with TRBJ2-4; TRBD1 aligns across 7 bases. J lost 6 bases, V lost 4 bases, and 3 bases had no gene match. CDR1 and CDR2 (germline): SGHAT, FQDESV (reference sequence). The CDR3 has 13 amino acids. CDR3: CASSSTGSNIQYF. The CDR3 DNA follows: TGTGCCAGCAGCTCGACAGGGTCAAACATTCAGTACTTC. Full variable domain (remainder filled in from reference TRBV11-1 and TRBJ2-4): EAEVAQSPRYKITEKSQAVAFWCDPISGHATLYWYRQILGQGPELLVQFQDESVVDDSQLPKDRFSAERLKGVDSTLKIQPAELGDSAMYLCASSSTGSNIQYFGAGTRLSVL.

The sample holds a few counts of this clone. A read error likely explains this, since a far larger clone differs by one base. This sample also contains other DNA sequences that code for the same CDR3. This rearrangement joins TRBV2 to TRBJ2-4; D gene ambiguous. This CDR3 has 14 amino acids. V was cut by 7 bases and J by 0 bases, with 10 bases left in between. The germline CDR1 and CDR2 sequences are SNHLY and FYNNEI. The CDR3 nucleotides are TGTGCCAGCAAGGCAGAAATAGCCAAAAACATTCAGTACTTC. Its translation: CASKAEIAKNIQYF.

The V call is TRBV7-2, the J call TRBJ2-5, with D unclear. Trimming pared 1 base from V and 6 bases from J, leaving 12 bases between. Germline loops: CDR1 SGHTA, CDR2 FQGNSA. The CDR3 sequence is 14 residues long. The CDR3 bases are TGTGCCAGCAGCTTAGGGGCGCCCTTAAAGACCCAGTACTTC. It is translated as CASSLGAPLKTQYF.

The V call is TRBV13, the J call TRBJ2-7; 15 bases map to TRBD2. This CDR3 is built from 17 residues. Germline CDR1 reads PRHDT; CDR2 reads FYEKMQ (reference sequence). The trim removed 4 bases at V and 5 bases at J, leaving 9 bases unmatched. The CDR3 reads CASSSKGTSGRTDEQYF. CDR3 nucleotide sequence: TGTGCCAGCAGCTCCAAAGGGACTAGCGGGAGGACCGACGAGCAGTACTTC.

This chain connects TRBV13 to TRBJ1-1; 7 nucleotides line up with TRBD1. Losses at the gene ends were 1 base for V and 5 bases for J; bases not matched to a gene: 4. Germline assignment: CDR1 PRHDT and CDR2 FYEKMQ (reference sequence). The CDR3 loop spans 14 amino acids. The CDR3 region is CASSLETGRTEAFF. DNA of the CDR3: TGTGCCAGCAGCTTAGAGACAGGGCGAACTGAAGCTTTCTTT. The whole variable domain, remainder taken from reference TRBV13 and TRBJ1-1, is AAGVIQSPRHLIKEKRETATLKCYPIPRHDTVYWYQQGPGQDPQFLISFYEKMQSDKGSIPDRFSAQQFSDYHSELNMSSLELGDSALYFCASSLETGRTEAFFGQGTRLTVV.

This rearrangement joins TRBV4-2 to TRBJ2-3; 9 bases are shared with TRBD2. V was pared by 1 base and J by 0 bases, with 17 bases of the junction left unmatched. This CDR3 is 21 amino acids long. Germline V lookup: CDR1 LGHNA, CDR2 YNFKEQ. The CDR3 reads CASSQVVTRKTSGSSTDTQYF. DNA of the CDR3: TGTGCCAGCAGCCAAGTAGTCACCAGGAAGACTAGCGGTTCTAGCACAGATACGCAGTATTTT.

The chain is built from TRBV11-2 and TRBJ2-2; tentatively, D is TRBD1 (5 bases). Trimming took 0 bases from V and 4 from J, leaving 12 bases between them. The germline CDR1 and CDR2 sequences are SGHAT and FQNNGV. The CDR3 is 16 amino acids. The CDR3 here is CASSLDIRQGTGELFF. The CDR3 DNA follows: TGTGCCAGCAGCTTAGATATTAGGCAGGGCACCGGGGAGCTGTTTTTT.

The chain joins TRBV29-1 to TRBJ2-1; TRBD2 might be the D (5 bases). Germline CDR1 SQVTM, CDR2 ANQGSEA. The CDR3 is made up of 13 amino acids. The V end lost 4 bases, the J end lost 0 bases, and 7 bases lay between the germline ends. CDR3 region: CSVGGSSYNEQFF. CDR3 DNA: TGCAGCGTTGGTGGGAGCTCCTACAATGAGCAGTTCTTC.

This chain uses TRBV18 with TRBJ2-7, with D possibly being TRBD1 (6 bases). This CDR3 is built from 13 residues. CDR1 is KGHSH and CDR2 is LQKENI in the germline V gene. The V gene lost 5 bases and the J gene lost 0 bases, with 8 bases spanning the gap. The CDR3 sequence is CASSGGASYEQYF. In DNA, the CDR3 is TGTGCCAGCTCAGGGGGCGCCTCCTACGAGCAGTACTTC.

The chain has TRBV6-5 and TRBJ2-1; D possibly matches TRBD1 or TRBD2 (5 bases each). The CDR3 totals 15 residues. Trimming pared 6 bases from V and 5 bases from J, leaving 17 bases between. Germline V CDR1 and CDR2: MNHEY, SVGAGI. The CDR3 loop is CASSLRGAGNNEQFF. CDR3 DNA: TGTGCCAGCAGCCTGAGGGGAGCCGGGAACAATGAGCAGTTCTTC.

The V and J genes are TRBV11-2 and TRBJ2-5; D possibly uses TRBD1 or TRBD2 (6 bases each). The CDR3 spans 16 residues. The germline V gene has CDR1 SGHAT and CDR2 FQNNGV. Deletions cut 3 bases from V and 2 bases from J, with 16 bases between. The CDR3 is CASSFGGGLRQETQYF. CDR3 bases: TGTGCCAGCAGCTTCGGAGGGGGGCTCCGACAAGAGACCCAGTACTTC.

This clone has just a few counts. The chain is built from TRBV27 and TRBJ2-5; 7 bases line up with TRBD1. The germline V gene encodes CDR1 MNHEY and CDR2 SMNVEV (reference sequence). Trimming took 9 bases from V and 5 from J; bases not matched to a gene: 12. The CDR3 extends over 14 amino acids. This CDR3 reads CARTVTGPLETQYF. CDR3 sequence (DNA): TGTGCCAGAACCGTGACAGGGCCTTTGGAGACCCAGTACTTC.

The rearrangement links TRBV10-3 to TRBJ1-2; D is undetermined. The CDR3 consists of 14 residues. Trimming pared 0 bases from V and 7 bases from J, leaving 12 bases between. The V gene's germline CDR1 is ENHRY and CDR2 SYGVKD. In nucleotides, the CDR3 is TGTGCCATCAGTGAGTCGGACGGGGAAAGTGGCTACACCTTC. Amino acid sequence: CAISESDGESGYTF.

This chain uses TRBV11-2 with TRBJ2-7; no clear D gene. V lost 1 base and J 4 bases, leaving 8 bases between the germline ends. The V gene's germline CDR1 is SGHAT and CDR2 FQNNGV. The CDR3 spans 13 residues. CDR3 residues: CASSLGVGYEQYF. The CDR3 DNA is TGTGCCAGCAGCTTAGGTGTAGGTTACGAGCAGTACTTC.

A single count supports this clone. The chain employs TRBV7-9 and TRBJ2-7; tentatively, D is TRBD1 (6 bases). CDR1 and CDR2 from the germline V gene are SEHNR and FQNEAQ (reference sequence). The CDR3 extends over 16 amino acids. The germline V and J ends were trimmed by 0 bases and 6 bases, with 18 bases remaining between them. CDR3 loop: CASSLAGGGPDREQYF. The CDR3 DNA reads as TGTGCCAGCAGCTTAGCCGGTGGGGGCCCCGACCGCGAGCAGTACTTC.

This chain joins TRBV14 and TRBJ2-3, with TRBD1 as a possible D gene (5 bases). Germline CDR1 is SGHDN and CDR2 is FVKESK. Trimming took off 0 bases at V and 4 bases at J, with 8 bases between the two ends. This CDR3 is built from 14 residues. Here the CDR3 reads CASSQDWGADTQYF. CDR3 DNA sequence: TGTGCCAGCAGCCAAGATTGGGGCGCAGATACGCAGTATTTT.

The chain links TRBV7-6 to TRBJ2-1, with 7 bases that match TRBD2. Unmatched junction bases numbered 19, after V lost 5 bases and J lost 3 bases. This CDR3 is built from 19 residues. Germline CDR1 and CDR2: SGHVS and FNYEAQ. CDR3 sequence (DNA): TGTGCCAGCAGCCCCCGAGAGGCGGGAGTATCGGGGTTCTACAATGAGCAGTTCTTC. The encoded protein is CASSPREAGVSGFYNEQFF.